The source of this T cell receptor beta chain is a study of response to subunit inactivated influenza vaccine. CDR1 is SGHDT and CDR2 is YYEEEE in the germline V gene. The CDR3 runs 16 residues. V dropped 2 bases and J dropped 5; count of bases not matched to a gene: 8. General study findings and limits: Authors proposed each seasonal influenza vaccination draws in few new T cells.

TCRdb used MiXCR to reprocess the RT-PCR reads, holding one entry per CDR3 protein. The sample includes around 580,000 distinct CDR3 sequences, 12% seen only once; the top ten take 9.5% to 13%. This clonotype was detected a few times. Its antigen is unidentified. This receptor was identified in a man in his fifties or sixties who received an inactivated influenza vaccine. Here the sequenced sample was PBMCs from blood, taken on the day of vaccination. The chain recombines TRBV5-6 with TRBJ1-2, with 11 nucleotides matching TRBD1. The CDR3 loop is CASSLSRTGGTYGYTF. The CDR3 DNA follows: TGTGCCAGCAGCTTAAGTAGGACAGGGGGCACTTATGGCTACACCTTC.